This T cell receptor beta chain was sequenced during a study of sequential checkpoint blockade in melanoma. Germline CDR1 is SSHAT and CDR2 is FNYEAQ (reference sequence). This CDR3 is built from 15 residues. Losses at the gene ends were 4 bases for V and 4 bases for J; bases not matched to a gene: 7. Treatment specified: randomized to nivolumab then ipilimumab (arm A) or the reverse (arm B). TCRdb's copy holds only in-frame clones and misses some; the assay was immunoSEQ multiplex PCR. Of 2,500 or so clones listed, about 25% are singletons. This clone was recorded a few times. The TCR originated in a human donor with melanoma. This sample comprised tumor tissue (inferred from file names), obtained from a patient given nivolumab and ipilimumab in sequence. The gene calls are TRBV7-7 and TRBJ2-1; 7 bases agree with TRBD1. CDR3 loop: CASSSSGTAYNEQFF. The CDR3 DNA follows: TGTGCCAGCAGCTCCTCCGGGACAGCTTACAATGAGCAGTTCTTC.